These 19 T cell receptor beta chains share one sample of origin, sequenced in a study of blood T cell repertoires in COVID-19 (dated by TCRdb to 2018 to 2020). The library was made by the immunoSEQ multiplex PCR assay. Held by TCRdb, this immuneACCESS table contains in-frame sequences only and omits some clones. Under half of the omission traces to an unresolved V gene where checked; the cause of the rest is unknown. This sample comprises about 180,000 clones, about 88% of them detected only once. Of the sample, under 3% is held by the ten largest clones. The sample taken for sequencing was peripheral blood. These receptors were collected from a woman aged 25 to 39 with active or convalescent COVID-19.

This chain links TRBV5-4 with TRBJ2-5; 7 positions match TRBD2. The CDR3 is 20 residues long. Looked up from germline, CDR1 is SGHNT and CDR2 is YYREEE (reference sequence). The V segment lost 1 base and the J segment 5 bases; nucleotides outside the gene matches: 23. The CDR3, as DNA: TGTGCCAGCAGCTTGAGTTTGGGGTCCCTAGCGGCCCCAGAGTGGGAGACCCAGTACTTC. This gives the protein CASSLSLGSLAAPEWETQYF.

This chain uses TRBV7-6 with TRBJ2-5; D remains ambiguous. Germline V gene data show CDR1 as SGHVS and CDR2 as FNYEAQ. The CDR3 is made up of 14 amino acids. V lost 0 bases to trimming and J lost 6 bases, with 11 bases between them. This chain's CDR3 is CASSLAIRGQTQYF. In DNA, the CDR3 is TGTGCCAGCAGCTTAGCTATCCGAGGCCAGACCCAGTACTTC. Combining the CDR3 with reference TRBV7-6 and TRBJ2-5 gives the whole variable domain GAGVSQSPRYKVTKRGQDVALRCDPISGHVSLYWYRQALGQGPEFLTYFNYEAQQDKSGLPNDRFSAERPEGSISTLTIQRTEQRDSAMYRCASSLAIRGQTQYFGPGTRLLVL.

In regard to this clone: The sample carries other DNA sequences with the same CDR3. The rearrangement uses TRBV7-9 and TRBJ1-2; D ambiguous. Germline CDR1 reads SEHNR; CDR2 reads FQNEAQ (reference sequence). This CDR3 is built from 12 residues. Trimming pared 2 bases from V and 2 bases from J, leaving 3 bases between. CDR3 protein: CASSLSNYGYTF. In DNA, the CDR3 is TGTGCCAGCAGCTTAAGCAACTATGGCTACACCTTC.

V is TRBV30 and J is TRBJ2-3; 9 bases map to TRBD1. CDR1 and CDR2 from the germline V gene are GTSNPN and SVGIG (reference sequence). The CDR3 runs 16 residues. V shed 2 bases and J 0 bases; nucleotides not matched to a gene: 6. Here the CDR3 DNA reads TGTGCCTGGAGTCCGGGACAGGGTTTTAGCACAGATACGCAGTATTTT. It specifies CAWSPGQGFSTDTQYF.

The J gene is TRBJ2-1, the V gene TRBV6-6, with D possibly being TRBD1 (9 bases). The germline V gene has CDR1 MNHNY and CDR2 SVGAGI (reference sequence). The CDR3 length is 20 residues. The germline V and J ends were trimmed by 6 bases and 2 bases, with 29 bases remaining between them. The CDR3 coding sequence is TGTGCCAGCAGCGGGACCGGACAGGGGAGAGCCGGGAGGGCCTACAATGAGCAGTTCTTC. It codes for CASSGTGQGRAGRAYNEQFF.

The genes are TRBV6-5 and TRBJ1-5; the match to TRBD1 covers 8 bases. CDR3 size: 16 residues. In germline, CDR1 is MNHEY, CDR2 SVGAGI. V dropped 2 bases and J dropped 6; count of bases not matched to a gene: 9. CDR3 amino acids: CASSYTSGGGGQPQHF. CDR3 sequence (DNA): TGTGCCAGCAGTTACACGTCAGGGGGCGGCGGTCAGCCCCAGCATTTT.

V and J are TRBV6-1 and TRBJ2-7; TRBD1 matches 11 bases. The germline V gene encodes CDR1 MNHNS and CDR2 SASEGT. Trimming cost V 3 bases and J 2 bases; bases outside gene matches: 9. This CDR3 contains 17 residues. The CDR3 loop is CASSDRTGGDSPYEQYF. The CDR3 DNA is TGTGCCAGCAGTGACCGGACAGGGGGCGATAGCCCCTACGAGCAGTACTTC.

The chain employs TRBV30 and TRBJ1-1; D is perhaps TRBD1 (5 bases). Trimming left V 0 bases short and J 6 bases short, with 14 bases between. Per germline, CDR1 GTSNPN and CDR2 SVGIG (reference sequence). This CDR3 spans 14 amino acids. Here the CDR3 DNA reads TGTGCCTGGAGTGTATTAGGGGTTAGCCCTGAAGCTTTCTTT. This encodes CAWSVLGVSPEAFF. The whole variable domain, filled in from reference TRBV30 and TRBJ1-1, reads SQTIHQWPATLVQPVGSPLSLECTVEGTSNPNLYWYRQAAGRGLQLLFYSVGIGQISSEVPQNLSASRPQDRQFILSSKKLLLSDSGFYLCAWSVLGVSPEAFFGQGTRLTVV.

The chain combines TRBV6-5 with TRBJ2-1; TRBD2 is a possible D gene (6 bases). This CDR3 is 15 amino acids long. Germline values: CDR1 MNHEY, CDR2 SVGAGI. V lost 6 bases and J lost 1, with 13 bases in between. DNA of the CDR3: TGTGCCAGCAGCCTAAGTGGGGGGTCCTACAATGAGCAGTTCTTC. Its translation is CASSLSGGSYNEQFF.

The CDR3 is CASSLARAHNEQFF. The CDR3 DNA follows: TGTGCCAGCAGCTTAGCGCGGGCACACAATGAGCAGTTCTTC. The J gene is TRBJ2-1, the V gene TRBV7-9; TRBD2 might be the D (5 bases). The CDR3 runs to 14 residues. The V end was cut by 0 bases, the J end by 5 bases, with 8 bases between. Germline V lookup: CDR1 SEHNR, CDR2 FQNEAQ (reference sequence).

CDR3: CAGSRQNTEAFF. The CDR3 nucleotides read TGCGCCGGATCCCGACAGAACACTGAAGCTTTCTTT. The V call is TRBV10-2, the J call TRBJ1-1; D is ambiguous. Per germline, CDR1 WSHSY and CDR2 SAAADI. The CDR3 covers 12 residues. V lost 11 bases, J lost 1 base, and 11 bases lay in between.

The chain carries TRBV23-1 and TRBJ1-5; D is undetermined. TRBV23-1 is placed among ORFs of uncertain function. The CDR3 length is 14 residues. Trimming removed 2 bases from V and 5 bases from J, with 10 bases in between. CDR3 DNA sequence: TGCGCCAGCAGTCAAATGAGCACTTATCAGCCCCAGCATTTT. It codes for CASSQMSTYQPQHF.

This chain uses TRBV30 with TRBJ1-4; TRBD1 agrees at 8 bases. Per the germline V gene, CDR1 is GTSNPN and CDR2 is SVGIG (reference sequence). With 0 bases clipped from V and 7 bases from J, the junction kept 4 bases outside the gene matches. The CDR3 is 14 residues long. The CDR3 nucleotides read TGTGCCTGGAGTGTGGCAGGGGGCTTTGAAAAACTGTTTTTT. As protein: CAWSVAGGFEKLFF.

The chain is built from TRBV18 and TRBJ1-4; 8 bases fit TRBD1. Germline CDR1 KGHSH, CDR2 LQKENI. J gave up 8 bases and V 3 bases, and 5 bases lay outside the gene matches. The CDR3 runs 14 residues. As DNA, the CDR3 is TGTGCCAGCTCACCCGGACAGGGTGGGGAAAAACTGTTTTTT. This translates into CASSPGQGGEKLFF.

The gene calls are TRBV25-1 and TRBJ1-2; the D gene is possibly TRBD1 (6 bases). The V end lost 2 bases, the J end lost 4 bases, and 11 bases lay between the germline ends. The CDR3 loop spans 14 amino acids. From germline, CDR1 is MGHDK and CDR2 SYGVNS. CDR3 residues: CASSERDRLYGYTF. The DNA for the CDR3 is TGTGCCAGCAGTGAAAGAGACAGGCTCTATGGCTACACCTTC.

The V call is TRBV2, the J call TRBJ1-1, with D perhaps TRBD1 (6 bases). The germline V gene encodes CDR1 SNHLY and CDR2 FYNNEI. The CDR3 runs 13 residues. The V end lost 6 bases, the J end lost 11 bases, and 19 bases lay between the germline ends. CDR3 DNA: TGTGCCAGCAGCCCGGACAGCTCTTTGAGCGCTTTCTTT. It specifies CASSPDSSLSAFF.

This chain connects TRBV11-2 to TRBJ1-4; D gene unclear. The CDR3 spans 16 residues. CDR1 and CDR2 from the germline V gene are SGHAT and FQNNGV. V was cut by 5 bases and J by 0 bases, with 13 bases left in between. The CDR3 nucleotides are TGTGCCAGCAGCCTTATAACGCGAGCAACTAATGAAAAACTGTTTTTT. It specifies CASSLITRATNEKLFF.

The genes are TRBV18 and TRBJ1-2; a weak D match, TRBD1 (5 bases). There are 16 residues in the CDR3. CDR1 KGHSH and CDR2 LQKENI come from the germline V gene. The V and J ends lost 4 bases and 0 bases respectively, with 15 bases between them. The CDR3 here is CASSQGPGGTNYGYTF. The DNA of the CDR3 is TGTGCCAGCTCACAGGGACCCGGGGGTACTAACTATGGCTACACCTTC.

This clone was seen just once. The chain carries TRBV23-1 and TRBJ2-3; weak D call: TRBD2 (5 bases). TRBV23-1 is filed as an ORF, its function uncertain. There are 14 residues in the CDR3. Between the trimmed V and J ends, which lost 3 bases and 15 bases, there was a span of 22 bases. CDR3 DNA: TGCGCCAGCAGTCATCCAAAAGCCCTCCCTCGGGAATATTTT. Translating it yields CASSHPKALPREYF.